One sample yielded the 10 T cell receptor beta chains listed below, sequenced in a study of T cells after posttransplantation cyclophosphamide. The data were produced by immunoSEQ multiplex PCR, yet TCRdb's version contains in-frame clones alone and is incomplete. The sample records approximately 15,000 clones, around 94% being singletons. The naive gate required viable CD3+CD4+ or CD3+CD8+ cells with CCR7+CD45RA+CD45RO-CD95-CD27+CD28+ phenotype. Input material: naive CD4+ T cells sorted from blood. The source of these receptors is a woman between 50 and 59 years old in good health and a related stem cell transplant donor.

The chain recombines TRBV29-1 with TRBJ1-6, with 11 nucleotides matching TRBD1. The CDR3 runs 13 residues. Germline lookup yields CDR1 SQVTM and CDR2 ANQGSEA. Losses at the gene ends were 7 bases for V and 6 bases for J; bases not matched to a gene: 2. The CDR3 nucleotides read TGCAGCGCGGGGACAGGGGGTAATTCACCCCTCCACTTT. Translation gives CSAGTGGNSPLHF. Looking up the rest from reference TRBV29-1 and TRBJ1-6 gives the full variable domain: SAVISQKPSRDICQRGTSLTIQCQVDSQVTMMFWYRQQPGQSLTLIATANQGSEATYESGFVIDKFPISRPNLTFSTLTVSNMSPEDSSIYLCSAGTGGNSPLHFGNGTRLTVT.

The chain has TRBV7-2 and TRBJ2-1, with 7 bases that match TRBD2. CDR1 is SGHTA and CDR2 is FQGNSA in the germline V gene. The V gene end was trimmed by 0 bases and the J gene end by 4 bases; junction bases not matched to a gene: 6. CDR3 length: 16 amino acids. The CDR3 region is CASSLAGGSRYNEQFF. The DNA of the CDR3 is TGTGCCAGCAGCTTAGCTGGCGGGAGTAGATACAATGAGCAGTTCTTC.

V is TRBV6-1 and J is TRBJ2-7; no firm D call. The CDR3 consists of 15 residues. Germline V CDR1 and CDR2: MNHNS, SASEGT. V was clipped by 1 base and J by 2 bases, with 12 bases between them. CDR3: CASSEGIHSTYEQYF. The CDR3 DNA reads TGTGCCAGCAGTGAAGGCATCCACAGTACCTACGAGCAGTACTTC.

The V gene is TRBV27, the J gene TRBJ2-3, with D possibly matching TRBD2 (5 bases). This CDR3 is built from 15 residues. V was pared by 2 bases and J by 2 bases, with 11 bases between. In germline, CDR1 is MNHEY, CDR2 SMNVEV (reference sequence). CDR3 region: CASSLILDSTDTQYF. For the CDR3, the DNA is TGTGCCAGCAGTTTAATCTTGGACTCCACAGATACGCAGTATTTT.

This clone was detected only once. CDR3 residues: CASSLSLSYNSPLHF. In nucleotides, the CDR3 is TGTGCCAGCAGTTTATCCCTCTCCTATAATTCACCCCTCCACTTT. V is TRBV28 and J is TRBJ1-6, with unresolved D. Germline assignment: CDR1 MDHEN and CDR2 SYDVKM. The CDR3 loop spans 15 amino acids. Trimming cost V 1 base and J 0 bases, with 4 bases left between them.

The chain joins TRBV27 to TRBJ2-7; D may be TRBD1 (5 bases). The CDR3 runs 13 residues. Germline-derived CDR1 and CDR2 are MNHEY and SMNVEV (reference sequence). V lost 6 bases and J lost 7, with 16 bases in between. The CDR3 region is CASRLTWGREQYF. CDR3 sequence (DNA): TGTGCCAGCAGACTAACCTGGGGCAGGGAGCAGTACTTC.

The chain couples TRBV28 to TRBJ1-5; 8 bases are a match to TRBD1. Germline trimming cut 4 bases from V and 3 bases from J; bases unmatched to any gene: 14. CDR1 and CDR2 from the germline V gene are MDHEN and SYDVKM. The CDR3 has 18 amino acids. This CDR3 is CASSSPPTGGIDNQPQHF. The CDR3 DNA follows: TGTGCCAGCAGTTCGCCCCCCACAGGGGGAATCGACAATCAGCCCCAGCATTTT.

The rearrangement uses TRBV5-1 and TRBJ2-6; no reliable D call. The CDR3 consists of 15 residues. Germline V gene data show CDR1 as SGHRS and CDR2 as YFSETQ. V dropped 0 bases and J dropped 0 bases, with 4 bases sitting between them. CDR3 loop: CASSLGSSGANVLTF. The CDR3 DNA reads TGCGCCAGCAGCTTGGGCAGCTCTGGGGCCAACGTCCTGACTTTC.

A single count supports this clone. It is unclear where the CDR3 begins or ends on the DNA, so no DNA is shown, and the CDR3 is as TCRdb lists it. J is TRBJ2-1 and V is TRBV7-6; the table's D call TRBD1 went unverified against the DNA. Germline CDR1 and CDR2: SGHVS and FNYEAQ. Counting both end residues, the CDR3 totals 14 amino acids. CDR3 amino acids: CASSLVGQGAKEFF.

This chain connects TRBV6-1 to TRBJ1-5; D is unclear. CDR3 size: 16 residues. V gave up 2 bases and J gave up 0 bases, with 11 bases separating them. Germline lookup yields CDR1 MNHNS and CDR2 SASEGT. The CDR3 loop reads CASSEMAGYSNQPQHF. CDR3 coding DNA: TGTGCCAGCAGTGAAATGGCAGGTTATAGCAATCAGCCCCAGCATTTT.